The T cell receptor beta chain under discussion was sequenced for a study of shared clonotypes between healthy human individuals. Selected positively for CCR7 and CD45RO-negative, naive CD8 cells excluded terminally differentiated effector memory CD45RA+ cells. Every contributor of samples was a Caucasian grown-up residing in Nashville, Tennessee. Study conclusions and caveats: Roughly 5% of naive CD4 clonotypes were shared across a few donors.

The germline gives CDR1 MDHEN, CDR2 SYDVKM. Trimming removed 3 bases from V and 10 bases from J, with 19 bases in between. This CDR3 spans 15 amino acids. Note on this clone: Antigen specificity is unknown.

Using immunoSEQ multiplex PCR, the repertoire was profiled, and TCRdb retains in-frame clones only, with some absent. This sample carries about 2.2 million clones, around 93% of them seen once, and the ten largest clones take under 2%. Material for sequencing was naive CD8+ T cells from PBMCs. The chain links TRBV28 to TRBJ2-1; D tentatively reads TRBD1 or TRBD2 (5 bases each). The source of this sequence is a man aged 18 to 29 in good health. Some clones in this sample may be carry-over from other donors' samples. The CDR3 DNA is TGTGCCAGCAGTTTTACTCAGCTGAGCCGGGGCGAGCAGTTCTTC. The encoded protein is CASSFTQLSRGEQFF.